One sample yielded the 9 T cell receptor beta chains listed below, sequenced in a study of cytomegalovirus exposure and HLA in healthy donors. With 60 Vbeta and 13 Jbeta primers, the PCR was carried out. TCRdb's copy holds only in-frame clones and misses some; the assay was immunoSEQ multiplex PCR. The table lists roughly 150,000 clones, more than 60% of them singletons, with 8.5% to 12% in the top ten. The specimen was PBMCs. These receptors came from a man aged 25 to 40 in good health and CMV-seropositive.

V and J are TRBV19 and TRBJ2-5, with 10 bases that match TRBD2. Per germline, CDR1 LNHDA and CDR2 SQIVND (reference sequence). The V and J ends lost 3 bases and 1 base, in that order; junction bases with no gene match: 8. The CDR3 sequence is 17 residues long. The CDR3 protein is CASSIGTSVIFQETQYF. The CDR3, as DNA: TGTGCCAGTAGTATCGGGACTAGCGTAATCTTCCAAGAGACCCAGTACTTC.

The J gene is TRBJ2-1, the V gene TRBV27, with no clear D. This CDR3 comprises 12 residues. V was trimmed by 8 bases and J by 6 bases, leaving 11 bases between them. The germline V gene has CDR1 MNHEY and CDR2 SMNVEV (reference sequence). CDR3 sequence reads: CASRRSTNEQFF. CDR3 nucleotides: TGTGCCAGCCGTAGGAGTACCAATGAGCAGTTCTTC.

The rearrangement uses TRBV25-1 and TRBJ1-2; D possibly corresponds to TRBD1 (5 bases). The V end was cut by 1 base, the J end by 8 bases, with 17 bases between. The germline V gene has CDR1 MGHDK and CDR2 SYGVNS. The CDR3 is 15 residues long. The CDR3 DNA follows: TGTGCCAGCAGTGAATTTATGGGGCAGGAGTACGGCTACACCTTC. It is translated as CASSEFMGQEYGYTF.

CDR3 residues: CASRAGGNQETQYF. In nucleotides, the CDR3 is TGTGCCAGTAGAGCGGGAGGGAACCAAGAGACCCAGTACTTC. The J gene is TRBJ2-5, the V gene TRBV19, with TRBD2 identical over 10 bases. The CDR3 is 14 amino acids. Germline CDR1 and CDR2: LNHDA and SQIVND (reference sequence). V was pared by 6 bases and J by 0 bases, with 1 base of the junction left unmatched.

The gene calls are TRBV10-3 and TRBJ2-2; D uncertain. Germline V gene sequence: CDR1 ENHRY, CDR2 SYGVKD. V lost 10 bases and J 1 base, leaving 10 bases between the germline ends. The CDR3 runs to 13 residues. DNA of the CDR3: TGTGCCACTCTTCGCGAGAACACCGGGGAGCTGTTTTTT. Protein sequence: CATLRENTGELFF.

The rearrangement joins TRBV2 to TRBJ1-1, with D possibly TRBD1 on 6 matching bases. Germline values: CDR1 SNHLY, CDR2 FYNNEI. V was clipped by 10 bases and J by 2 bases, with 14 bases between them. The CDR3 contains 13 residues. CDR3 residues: CAISWGQNTEAFF. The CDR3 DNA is TGTGCCATTTCGTGGGGACAAAACACTGAAGCTTTCTTT.

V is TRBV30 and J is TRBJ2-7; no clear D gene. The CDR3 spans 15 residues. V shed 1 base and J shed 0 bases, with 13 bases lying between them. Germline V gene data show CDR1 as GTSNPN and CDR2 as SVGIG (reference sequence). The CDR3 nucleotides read TGTGCCTGGAGTGAAAAGGAGAAGTTCTCCTACGAGCAGTACTTC. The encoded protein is CAWSEKEKFSYEQYF. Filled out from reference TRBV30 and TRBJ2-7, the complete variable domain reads SQTIHQWPATLVQPVGSPLSLECTVEGTSNPNLYWYRQAAGRGLQLLFYSVGIGQISSEVPQNLSASRPQDRQFILSSKKLLLSDSGFYLCAWSEKEKFSYEQYFGPGTRLTVT.

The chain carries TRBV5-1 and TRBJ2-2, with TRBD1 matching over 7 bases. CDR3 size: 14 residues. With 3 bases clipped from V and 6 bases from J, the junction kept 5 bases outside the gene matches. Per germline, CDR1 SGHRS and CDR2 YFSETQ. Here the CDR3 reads CASSWGQLAGELFF. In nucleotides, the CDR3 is TGCGCCAGCAGCTGGGGACAGCTGGCCGGGGAGCTGTTTTTT.

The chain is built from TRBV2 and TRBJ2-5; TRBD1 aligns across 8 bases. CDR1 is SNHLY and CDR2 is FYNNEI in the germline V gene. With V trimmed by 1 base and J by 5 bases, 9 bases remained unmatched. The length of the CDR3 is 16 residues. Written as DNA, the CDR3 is TGTGCCAGCAGTGAAGGGACCTGGACAGGGTCGGAGACCCAGTACTTC. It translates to CASSEGTWTGSETQYF.